These 6 T cell receptor beta chains came from one sample sequenced in a study of cytotoxic CD8 clonotypes in ibrutinib-treated CLL. Using immunoSEQ multiplex PCR, the repertoire was profiled, and TCRdb retains in-frame clones only, with some absent. The sample records some 200,000 clones, 65% to 80% being singletons. Material: PBMCs, obtained after 12 months of ibrutinib treatment. All receptors derive from a human donor with chronic lymphocytic leukemia.

V and J are TRBV7-2 and TRBJ2-1, with 7 bases matching TRBD2. CDR3 length: 14 residues. CDR1 and CDR2 (germline): SGHTA, FQGNSA. J was trimmed by 13 bases and V by 5 bases; bases with no gene match: 14. CDR3 residues: CASSPRRAGETQFF. DNA for the CDR3: TGTGCCAGCAGCCCACGCAGGGCGGGGGAGACCCAGTTCTTC.

V gene TRBV30 combines with J gene TRBJ1-2; 7 bases are shared with TRBD1. This CDR3 is 16 amino acids long. The germline CDR1 and CDR2 sequences are GTSNPN and SVGIG (reference sequence). The V segment lost 0 bases and the J segment 4 bases; nucleotides outside the gene matches: 11. CDR3 DNA: TGTGCCTGGAGTGTACAGGACTCGACAGGGCCCTATGGCTACACCTTC. This codes for CAWSVQDSTGPYGYTF.

A word on this clone: Other nucleotide sequences in the sample specify the same CDR3. This chain connects TRBV30 to TRBJ1-4, with unresolved D. V was cut by 0 bases and J by 2 bases, with 1 base left in between. Per germline, CDR1 GTSNPN and CDR2 SVGIG (reference sequence). This CDR3 is 12 amino acids long. The CDR3 spells CAWSVTNEKLFF. The CDR3, as DNA: TGTGCCTGGAGTGTGACTAATGAAAAACTGTTTTTT.

This chain links TRBV30 with TRBJ1-1, with a tentative D call TRBD1 (5 bases). Looked up from germline, CDR1 is GTSNPN and CDR2 is SVGIG (reference sequence). CDR3 length: 13 residues. V was shortened by 4 bases and J by 3 bases, with 12 bases between the two germline ends. The CDR3 DNA reads TGTGCCTGGAATAAAGGGGCGCACACTGAAGCTTTCTTT. It yields the protein CAWNKGAHTEAFF.

The rearrangement uses TRBV28 and TRBJ2-3; 10 bases match TRBD1. The CDR3 consists of 18 residues. V shed 7 bases, J shed 0 bases, and the junction held 13 bases outside the gene matches. Germline CDR1 reads MDHEN; CDR2 reads SYDVKM. The DNA of the CDR3 is TGTGCCAGCATCGTGGGGGACAGGGGTCTTACTAGCACAGATACGCAGTATTTT. It yields the protein CASIVGDRGLTSTDTQYF.

The rearrangement links TRBV7-9 to TRBJ2-7; 9 bases line up with TRBD2. CDR3 length: 14 amino acids. Germline V CDR1 and CDR2: SEHNR, FQNEAQ (reference sequence). With 3 bases clipped from V and 4 bases from J, the junction kept 4 bases outside the gene matches. CDR3 sequence: CASSFGTSIYEQYF. CDR3 DNA sequence: TGTGCCAGCAGCTTCGGGACTAGCATTTACGAGCAGTACTTC.